This T cell receptor beta chain was retrieved from a study of T cell clonotyping in hematopoietic cell transplantation. Germline-derived CDR1 and CDR2 are MNHNY and SVGAGI (reference sequence). The V and J ends lost 6 bases and 1 base, in that order; junction bases with no gene match: 5. The CDR3 length is 15 residues. Assay: immunoSEQ multiplex PCR; the TCRdb copy retains only in-frame clones and omits some. The top ten hold under 2% of the sample, which has fewer than 100,000 clones, 96% seen once. The time point here: recipient sample about 28 days before transplant, after cytoreduction. Samples: about 28 days before transplant, then days 30, 100 and 180 after.

This sequence joins TRBV6-6 and TRBJ2-3, with TRBD2 identical over 9 bases. This receptor was identified in a woman in her forties or fifties with acute myeloid leukemia. Some clones in this sample may be carry-over from other donors' samples. This material consisted of peripheral blood mononuclear cells, taken before stem cell transplant. CDR3 in DNA: TGTGCCAGCAGCGCGGGCGGGGGGGGCACAGATACGCAGTATTTT. Protein: CASSAGGGGTDTQYF.